Each of the 5 T cell receptor beta chains below was sequenced from the same sample in a study of T cell responses to AZD1222 COVID-19 vaccine (dated by TCRdb to about 2021). The time point label of this sample denotes: baseline before first vaccination. The treatment or condition label, read with the paper, signifies: meningococcal conjugate vaccine given as trial control. Libraries were prepared through the immunoSEQ multiplex PCR assay. TCRdb stores this immuneACCESS table with in-frame sequences only. Part of the clones is absent; in the studies checked, under half of the shortfall reflects unresolved V genes, and no reason is known for the rest. The sample table contains around 99,000 clones; only one count was recorded for around 90% of them. The ten largest clones represent around 13% of the sample. The sample consisted of peripheral blood, taken on day 0 of MenACWY control vaccination. The origin of the receptors is an adult in good health.

The J gene is TRBJ2-1, the V gene TRBV11-2; 9 bases agree with TRBD2. Per germline, CDR1 SGHAT and CDR2 FQNNGV. V dropped 4 bases and J dropped 0; count of bases not matched to a gene: 7. The CDR3 length is 17 residues. The chain's CDR3 is CASSSRGRARSYNEQFF. In DNA, the CDR3 is TGTGCCAGCAGCTCTCGCGGGAGGGCGCGCTCCTACAATGAGCAGTTCTTC.

The chain has TRBV2 and TRBJ1-1, with D hard to call. Germline CDR1 is SNHLY and CDR2 is FYNNEI. CDR3 length: 14 amino acids. V was pared by 6 bases and J by 1 base, with 12 bases between. Here the CDR3 DNA reads TGTGCCAGCAGGTCCCATCCTACGAACACTGAAGCTTTCTTT. This codes for CASRSHPTNTEAFF.

The V call is TRBV5-1, the J call TRBJ1-5; 9 bases are shared with TRBD1. J gave up 6 bases and V 2 bases, and 6 bases lay outside the gene matches. The germline gives CDR1 SGHRS, CDR2 YFSETQ. This CDR3 is 15 amino acids long. The CDR3 is CASSLQGARGQPQHF. For the CDR3, the DNA is TGCGCCAGCAGCTTACAGGGGGCGCGAGGTCAGCCCCAGCATTTT.

V usage is TRBV23-1 and J usage is TRBJ2-7; D is uncertain. TRBV23-1 is assigned to the ORF class and has an uncertain function. V was trimmed by 4 bases and J by 1 base, leaving 11 bases between them. The CDR3 length is 14 residues. The CDR3 loop reads CASSPAKNSYEQYF. CDR3 DNA sequence: TGCGCCAGCAGTCCTGCAAAAAATTCCTACGAGCAGTACTTC.

V and J are TRBV2 and TRBJ1-3; no definite D call. Trimming removed 6 bases at V and 3 bases at J, with 15 bases between. The CDR3 has 15 residues. Germline V gene lookup returns CDR1 SNHLY and CDR2 FYNNEI. The CDR3 sequence is CASRAMWVVGNTIYF. CDR3 sequence (DNA): TGTGCCAGCAGAGCAATGTGGGTAGTTGGAAACACCATATATTTT.